This is a list of T cell receptor beta chains from one sample in a study of T cell responses to AZD1222 COVID-19 vaccine. Sequenced by immunoSEQ multiplex PCR; TCRdb stores in-frame clones only, minus some. The table records 55,000 to 65,000 clones, roughly three quarters of them present only once. The specimen comprised peripheral blood, sampled 28 days after the second AZD1222 dose. All receptors come from an adult who received the AZD1222 COVID-19 vaccine. The CDR3 runs from the conserved cysteine through the conserved F or W. D genes are given only for firm matches. Clone sizes are given selectively: once, few, many, or a class where the clone is expanded.

>-|TRBV6-1|TRBJ1-1|-
TGTGCCAGCAGTGGAGCTGCGAACACTGAAGCTTTCTTT
CASSGAANTEAFF
>-|TRBV10-3|TRBJ2-7|TRBD2
TGTGCCATCGAGCTAGCGGGAGGATCAGAGCAGTACTTC
CAIELAGGSEQYF
>few|TRBV19|TRBJ2-1|TRBD2
TGTGCCAGTAGTATCTTTAGCGGGAGCTCCTACAATGAGCAGTTCTTC
CASSIFSGSSYNEQFF
>-|TRBV19|TRBJ1-2|-
TGTGCCAGTAGTGAGGGACGGGGCAATGGCTACACCTTC
CASSEGRGNGYTF
>-|TRBV5-6|TRBJ1-1|TRBD1
TGTGCCAGCAGCTTAAAACCGGGACAGAGCACAATGAATGCTTTCTTT
CASSLKPGQSTMNAFF
>-|TRBV9|TRBJ1-2|-
TGTGCCAGCAGCGTAGCGGCAGGAACAGGTTCCTATGGCTACACCTTC
CASSVAAGTGSYGYTF
>-|TRBV28|TRBJ1-1|TRBD1
TGTGCCAGCAGTTTTGGACAGGGGGTTAGCACTGAAGCTTTCTTT
CASSFGQGVSTEAFF
>-|TRBV6-5|TRBJ1-3|-
TGTGCCAGCAGTTACATTTCGGGCTCTGGAAACACCATATATTTT
CASSYISGSGNTIYF
>few|TRBV5-4|TRBJ2-7|-
TGTGCCAGCAGCTCGGGACCCCTTAAGCAGTACTTC
CASSSGPLKQYF
>-|TRBV19|TRBJ2-4|-
TGTGCCAGTGGGGGAGGTCGGGTGAGAAACATTCAGTACTTC
CASGGGRVRNIQYF
>-|TRBV11-3|TRBJ2-7|-
TGTGCCAGCAGCCCCTACCGTTCGGACAACCTCTACGAGCAGTACTTC
CASSPYRSDNLYEQYF
>-|TRBV5-6|TRBJ1-5|TRBD1
TGTGCCAGCAGCTTTTACGACAGGGTCGGCCAGCCCCAGCATTTT
CASSFYDRVGQPQHF
>few|TRBV6-5|TRBJ1-5|-
TGTGCCAGCAACCGACAGGCCTCGCAGCCCCAGCATTTT
CASNRQASQPQHF
>few|TRBV10-3|TRBJ1-3|-
TGTGCCATCAGTGAGTCGCCTGGAAACACCATATATTTT
CAISESPGNTIYF
>-|TRBV6-5|TRBJ2-7|-
TGTGCCAGCAGTTACGCCCGGGGTGGCGGCGAGCAGTACTTC
CASSYARGGGEQYF
>-|TRBV19|TRBJ1-1|TRBD1
TGTGCCAGTAGTCCCAGACAGGGAATGAACACTGAAGCTTTCTTT
CASSPRQGMNTEAFF
>few|TRBV12-3/TRBV12-4|TRBJ2-1|-
TGTGCCAGCGGGGGCCTGTTCAATGAGCAGTTCTTC
CASGGLFNEQFF
>-|TRBV15|TRBJ2-1|TRBD2
TGTGCCACCAGCAGAGAACAAGCGGGAGGCTACTACAATGAGCAGTTCTTC
CATSREQAGGYYNEQFF
>-|TRBV9|TRBJ1-4|-
TGTGCCAGCAGCGAAGGGGTGGGACATGAAAAACTGTTTTTT
CASSEGVGHEKLFF
>few|TRBV9|TRBJ2-2|-
TGTGCCAGCAGCGTAGCTTCTGCAGATACGAACACCGGGGAGCTGTTTTTT
CASSVASADTNTGELFF
>-|TRBV18|TRBJ1-3|-
TGTGCCAGCTCACCAGGGTCCTCTGGAAACACCATATATTTT
CASSPGSSGNTIYF
>-|TRBV30|TRBJ1-2|TRBD1
TGTGCCTGGACACAGGGGGCGGTTGGCTACACCTTC
CAWTQGAVGYTF
>-|TRBV6-5|TRBJ1-6|-
TGTGCCAGCAGATTAGGGGATTCACCCCTCCACTTT
CASRLGDSPLHF
>once|TRBV28|TRBJ2-1|-
TGTGCCAGCAGGGAACTCTACAATGAGCAGTTCTTC
CASRELYNEQFF
>few|TRBV28|TRBJ1-1|-
TGTGCCAGCAGTTTTGGAGGGGCGCGACCTGAAGCTTTCTTT
CASSFGGARPEAFF
>-|TRBV27|TRBJ1-1|-
TGTGCCAGCAGTTTATATATGGATAGGAACACTGAAGCTTTCTTT
CASSLYMDRNTEAFF
>few|TRBV27|TRBJ2-3|TRBD2
TGTGCCAGCAGTCCGATCGGACTAGCGGGAGGAATAGATACGCAGTATTTT
CASSPIGLAGGIDTQYF
>-|TRBV5-1|TRBJ2-3|-
-
CASSLFWNRRQIRSIF
>few|TRBV10-1|TRBJ2-2|-
TGCGCCAGCAGTGATTCGGGGCGCGGTACCGGGGAGCTGTTTTTT
CASSDSGRGTGELFF
>-|TRBV3-1/TRBV3-2|TRBJ2-2|-
TGTGCCGTAAGCTCACAGGGTAACGGGGAGCTGTTTTTT
CAVSSQGNGELFF
>-|TRBV7-9|TRBJ2-1|TRBD1
TGTGCCAGCGGACAGGGGGTGAATGAGCAGTTCTTC
CASGQGVNEQFF
>once|TRBV7-2|TRBJ1-1|-
TGTGCCAGCAGCCGACAGACGAACACTGAAGCTTTCTTT
CASSRQTNTEAFF
>-|TRBV9|TRBJ2-7|-
TGTGCCAGCAGCCCCCGACAGACCTCCTACGAGCAGTACTTC
CASSPRQTSYEQYF
>-|TRBV3-1/TRBV3-2|TRBJ2-7|-
TGTGCCAGCAGCAAGGGTCACCTCTACGAGCAGTACTTC
CASSKGHLYEQYF
>-|TRBV7-7|TRBJ2-3|TRBD2
TGTGCCAGCAGCTTAGCTGGTGGGAGGGCAGATACGCAGTATTTT
CASSLAGGRADTQYF
>-|TRBV25-1|TRBJ1-5|-
TGTGCCAGCAGTGAACAGGGCGACCAGCCCCAGCATTTT
CASSEQGDQPQHF
>-|TRBV5-4|TRBJ1-2|-
TGTGCCAGCAGCTCTTGGGTGGGTCTTGTTGGGTATGGCTACACCTTC
CASSSWVGLVGYGYTF
>-|TRBV28|TRBJ1-3|TRBD1
TGTGCCAGCAGTCTTGGGACAGACTCTGGAAACACCATATATTTT
CASSLGTDSGNTIYF
>-|TRBV6-5|TRBJ1-1|TRBD1
TGTGCCAGCAGCCGAGGGGACAGCATGAACACTGAAGCTTTCTTT
CASSRGDSMNTEAFF
>-|TRBV15|TRBJ1-1|TRBD1
TGTGCCACCAGCAGAGATGAGGTGAGGGGGCACACTGAAGCTTTCTTT
CATSRDEVRGHTEAFF
>-|TRBV19|TRBJ2-1|TRBD2
TGTGCCAGTACCCGGACTAGCGCCGCCTACAATGAGCAGTTCTTC
CASTRTSAAYNEQFF
>-|TRBV11-3|TRBJ2-2|-
TGTGCCAGCAGCTTAGCAAGGTCCGGGGAGCTGTTTTTT
CASSLARSGELFF